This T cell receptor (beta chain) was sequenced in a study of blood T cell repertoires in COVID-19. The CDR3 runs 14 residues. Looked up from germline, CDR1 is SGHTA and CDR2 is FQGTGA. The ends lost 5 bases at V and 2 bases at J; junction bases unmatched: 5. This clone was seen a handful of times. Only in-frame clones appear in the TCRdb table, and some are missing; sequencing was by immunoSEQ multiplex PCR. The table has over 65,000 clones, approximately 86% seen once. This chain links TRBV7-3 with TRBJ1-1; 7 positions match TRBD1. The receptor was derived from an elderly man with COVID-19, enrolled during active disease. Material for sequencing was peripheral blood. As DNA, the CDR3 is TGTGCCAGCAGCGTTACAGGGGACAACACTGAAGCTTTCTTT. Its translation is CASSVTGDNTEAFF.